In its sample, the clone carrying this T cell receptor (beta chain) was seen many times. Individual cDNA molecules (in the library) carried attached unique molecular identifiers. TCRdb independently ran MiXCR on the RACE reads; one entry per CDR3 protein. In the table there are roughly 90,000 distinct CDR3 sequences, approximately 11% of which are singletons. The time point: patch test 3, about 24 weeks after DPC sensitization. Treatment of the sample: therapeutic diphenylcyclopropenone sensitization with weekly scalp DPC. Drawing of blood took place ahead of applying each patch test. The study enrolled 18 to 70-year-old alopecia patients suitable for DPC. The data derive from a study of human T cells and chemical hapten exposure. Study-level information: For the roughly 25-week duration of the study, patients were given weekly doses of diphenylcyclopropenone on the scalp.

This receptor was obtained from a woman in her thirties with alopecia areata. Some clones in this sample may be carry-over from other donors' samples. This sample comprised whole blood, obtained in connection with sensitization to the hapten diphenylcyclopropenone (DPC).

The CDR3: CSARVSRGFNEQFF. The CDR3 DNA reads TGCAGTGCTAGGGTCTCGAGGGGGTTCAATGAGCAGTTCTTC. The chain is built from TRBV20-1 and TRBJ2-1; weak D call: TRBD1 (6 bases). V lost 3 bases to trimming and J lost 6 bases, with 15 bases between them. Germline V gives CDR1 DFQATT, CDR2 SNEGSKA (reference sequence). This CDR3 is 14 amino acids long.